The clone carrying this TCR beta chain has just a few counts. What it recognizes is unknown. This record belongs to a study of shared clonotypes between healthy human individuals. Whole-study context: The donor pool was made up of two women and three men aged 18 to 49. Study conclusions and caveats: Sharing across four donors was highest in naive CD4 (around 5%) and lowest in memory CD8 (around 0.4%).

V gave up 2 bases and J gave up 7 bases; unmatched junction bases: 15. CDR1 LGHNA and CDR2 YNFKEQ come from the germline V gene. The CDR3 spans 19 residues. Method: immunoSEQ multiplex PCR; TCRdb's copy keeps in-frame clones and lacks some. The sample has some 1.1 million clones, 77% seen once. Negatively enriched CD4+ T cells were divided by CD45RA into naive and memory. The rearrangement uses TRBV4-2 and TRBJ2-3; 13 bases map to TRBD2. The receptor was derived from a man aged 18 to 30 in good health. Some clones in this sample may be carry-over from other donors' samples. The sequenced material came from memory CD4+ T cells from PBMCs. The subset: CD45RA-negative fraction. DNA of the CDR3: TGTGCCAGCAGCCAACCGTCCGGGACTAGCGGGACTCCGACTCATACGCAGTATTTT. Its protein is CASSQPSGTSGTPTHTQYF.